This T cell receptor beta chain was obtained from a study of molecular identifiers for immune sequencing clone quantification. This clonotype has ten or more counts. TCR libraries were built in bulk with a published protocol and specific TCR primers. TCRdb itself ran the PCR reads through MiXCR, one entry per CDR3 protein. This table has about 320,000 distinct CDR3 sequences, about 20% appearing once. V dropped 6 bases and J dropped 1 base, with 12 bases sitting between them. There are 14 residues in the CDR3. Germline V gene data show CDR1 as MDHEN and CDR2 as SYDVKM. Naive CD8 T cell sorting was performed on the CD8+CD4-CCR7+CD45RA+ phenotype.

The chain employs TRBV28 and TRBJ2-5; D may be TRBD2 (6 bases). The receptor was isolated from a human donor in good health. Some libraries in this study had Jurkat cell RNA spiked in. Source material: naive CD8+ T cells from blood, with Jurkat cell RNA spiked in. The subset is: FACS-sorted CD8+CD4-CCR7+CD45RA+ naive T cells. CDR3 coding DNA: TGTGCCAGCAGACGCCAGGGAGGCCAAGAGACCCAGTACTTC. This translates into CASRRQGGQETQYF. Complete variable domain (other parts from reference TRBV28 and TRBJ2-5): DVKVTQSSRYLVKRTGEKVFLECVQDMDHENMFWYRQDPGLGLRLIYFSYDVKMKEKGDIPEGYSVSREKKERFSLILESASTNQTSMYLCASRRQGGQETQYFGPGTRLLVL.